This note documents a single T cell receptor beta chain sequence. Sequencing was performed with immunoSEQ multiplex PCR; in TCRdb, only in-frame clones are kept and a portion is missing. This table has 70,000 to 100,000 clones, 70% to 90% appearing once. This entry is derived from a study of blood T cell repertoires in COVID-19. In the study overall: Material from acute and convalescent COVID-19 was sourced from the United States, Italy and Spain.

V lost 1 base, J lost 7 bases, and 15 bases lay in between. Germline V gene lookup returns CDR1 SGHDT and CDR2 YYEEEE. The CDR3 has 14 residues. Specimen: peripheral blood. This clonotype was sampled from a woman of 80 years or more with active COVID-19. The genes are TRBV5-6 and TRBJ2-7; unclear D gene. This CDR3 is CASSLLGRSWEQYF. CDR3 DNA sequence: TGTGCCAGCAGCTTGTTGGGTAGGAGTTGGGAGCAGTACTTC.